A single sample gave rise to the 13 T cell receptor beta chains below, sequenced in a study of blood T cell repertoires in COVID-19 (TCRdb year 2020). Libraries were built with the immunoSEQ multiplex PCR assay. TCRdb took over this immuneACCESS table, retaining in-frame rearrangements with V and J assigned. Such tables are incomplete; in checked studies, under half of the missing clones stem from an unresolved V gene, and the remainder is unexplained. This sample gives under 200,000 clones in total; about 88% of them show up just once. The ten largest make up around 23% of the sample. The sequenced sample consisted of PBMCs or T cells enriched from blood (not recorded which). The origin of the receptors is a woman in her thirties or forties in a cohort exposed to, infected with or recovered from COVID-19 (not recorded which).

The CDR3, as DNA: TGTGCCAGCAGCGCCAGGGGGACAGGTATATCCCATACGCAGTATTTT. Its protein is CASSARGTGISHTQYF. The genes are TRBV7-9 and TRBJ2-3; 8 bases line up with TRBD1. The CDR3 extends over 16 amino acids. Unmatched junction bases numbered 14, after V lost 5 bases and J lost 7 bases. In germline, CDR1 is SEHNR, CDR2 FQNEAQ (reference sequence).

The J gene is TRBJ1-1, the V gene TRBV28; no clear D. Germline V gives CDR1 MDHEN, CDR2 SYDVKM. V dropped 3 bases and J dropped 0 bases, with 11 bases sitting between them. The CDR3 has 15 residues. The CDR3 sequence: CASSLNGDLNTEAFF. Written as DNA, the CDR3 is TGTGCCAGCAGTTTGAACGGAGACCTGAACACTGAAGCTTTCTTT. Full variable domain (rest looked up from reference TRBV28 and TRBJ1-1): DVKVTQSSRYLVKRTGEKVFLECVQDMDHENMFWYRQDPGLGLRLIYFSYDVKMKEKGDIPEGYSVSREKKERFSLILESASTNQTSMYLCASSLNGDLNTEAFFGQGTRLTVV.

CDR3 bases: TGTGCCAGCAGCTTAAGGGGACTAGCGGGAGTCAGTGAGCAGTTCTTC. This sequence encodes CASSLRGLAGVSEQFF. The gene calls are TRBV13 and TRBJ2-1, with 14 bases identical to TRBD2. V lost 2 bases, J lost 9 bases, and 6 bases stayed unmatched. Germline V gene data show CDR1 as PRHDT and CDR2 as FYEKMQ (reference sequence). CDR3 length equals 16 residues. Full variable domain (outside the CDR3, taken from reference TRBV13 and TRBJ2-1): AAGVIQSPRHLIKEKRETATLKCYPIPRHDTVYWYQQGPGQDPQFLISFYEKMQSDKGSIPDRFSAQQFSDYHSELNMSSLELGDSALYFCASSLRGLAGVSEQFFGPGTRLTVL.

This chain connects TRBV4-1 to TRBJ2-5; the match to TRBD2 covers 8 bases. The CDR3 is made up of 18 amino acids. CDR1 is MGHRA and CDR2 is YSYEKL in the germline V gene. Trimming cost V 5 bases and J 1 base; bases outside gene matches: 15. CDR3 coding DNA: TGCGCCAGCAGCAAGTACATACTAGCGGAGGGTCCCCAAGAGACCCAGTACTTC. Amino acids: CASSKYILAEGPQETQYF.

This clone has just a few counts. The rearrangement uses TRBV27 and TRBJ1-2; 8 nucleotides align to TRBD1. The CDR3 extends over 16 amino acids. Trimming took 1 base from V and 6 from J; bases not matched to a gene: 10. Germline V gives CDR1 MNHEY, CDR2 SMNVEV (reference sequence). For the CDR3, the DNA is TGTGCCAGCAGTTTATACCCGGGACAGGCTCTGAATGGCTACACCTTC. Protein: CASSLYPGQALNGYTF.

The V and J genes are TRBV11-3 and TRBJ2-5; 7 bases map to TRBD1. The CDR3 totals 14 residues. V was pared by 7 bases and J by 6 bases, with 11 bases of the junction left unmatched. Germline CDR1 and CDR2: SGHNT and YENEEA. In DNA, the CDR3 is TGTGCCAGCATCAAAGGGACAGCTCAACAGACCCAGTACTTC. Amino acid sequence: CASIKGTAQQTQYF.

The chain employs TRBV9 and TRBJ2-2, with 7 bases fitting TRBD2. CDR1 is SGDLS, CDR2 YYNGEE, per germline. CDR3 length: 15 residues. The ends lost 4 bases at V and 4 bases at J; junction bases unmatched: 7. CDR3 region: CASSNRDYPTGELFF. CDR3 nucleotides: TGTGCCAGCAGCAACCGGGACTACCCCACCGGGGAGCTGTTTTTT.

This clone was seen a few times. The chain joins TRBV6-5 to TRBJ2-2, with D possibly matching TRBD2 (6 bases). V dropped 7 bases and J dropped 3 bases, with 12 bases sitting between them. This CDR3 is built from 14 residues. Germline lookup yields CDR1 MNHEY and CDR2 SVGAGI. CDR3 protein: CASTRTGDTGELFF. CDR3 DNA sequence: TGTGCCAGCACCCGAACGGGAGACACCGGGGAGCTGTTTTTT.

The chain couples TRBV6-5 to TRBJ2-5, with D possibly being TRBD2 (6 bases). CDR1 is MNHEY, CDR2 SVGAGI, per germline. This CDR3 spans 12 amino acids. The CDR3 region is CASGVPRETQYF. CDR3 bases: TGTGCTTCGGGAGTTCCACGGGAGACCCAGTACTTC.

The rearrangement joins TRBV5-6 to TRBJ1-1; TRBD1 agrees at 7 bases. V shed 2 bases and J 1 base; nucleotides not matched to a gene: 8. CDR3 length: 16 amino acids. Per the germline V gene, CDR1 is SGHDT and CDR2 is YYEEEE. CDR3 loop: CASSLLTGAENTEAFF. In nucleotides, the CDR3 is TGTGCCAGCAGCTTACTTACAGGGGCCGAGAACACTGAAGCTTTCTTT.

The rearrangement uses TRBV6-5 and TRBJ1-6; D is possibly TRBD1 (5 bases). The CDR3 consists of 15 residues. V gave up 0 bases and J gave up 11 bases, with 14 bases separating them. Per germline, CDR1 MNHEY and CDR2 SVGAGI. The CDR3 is CASSYSRGLRTPLHF. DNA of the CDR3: TGTGCCAGCAGTTACTCGCGGGGCTTGAGGACACCCCTCCACTTT.

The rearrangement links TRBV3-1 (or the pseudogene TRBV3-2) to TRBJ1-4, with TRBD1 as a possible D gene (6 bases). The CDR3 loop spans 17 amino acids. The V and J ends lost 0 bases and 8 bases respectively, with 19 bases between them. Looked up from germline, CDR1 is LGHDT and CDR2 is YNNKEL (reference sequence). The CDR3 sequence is CASSQELRGSGGEKLFF. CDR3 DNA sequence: TGTGCCAGCAGCCAAGAGCTCAGGGGATCGGGAGGGGAAAAACTGTTTTTT.

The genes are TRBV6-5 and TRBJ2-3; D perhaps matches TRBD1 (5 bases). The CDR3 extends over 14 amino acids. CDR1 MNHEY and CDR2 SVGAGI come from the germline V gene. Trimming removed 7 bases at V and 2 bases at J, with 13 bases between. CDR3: CASTARGSTDTQYF. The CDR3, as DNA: TGTGCCAGCACCGCTAGGGGCTCCACAGATACGCAGTATTTT.